This TCR beta chain is drawn from a study of Ad26.COV2.S vaccination and SARS-CoV-2 variants. Study outcomes and limitations: Placebo and vaccine recipients had non-spike TCR breadth that was similar.

The table came from immunoSEQ multiplex PCR; TCRdb's copy has only in-frame clones and leaves some out. The sample shows some 390,000 clones, about 89% of them seen only once. In regard to this clone: Antigen: not known.

The CDR3 extends over 15 amino acids. CDR1 and CDR2 (germline): SGDLS, YYNGEE. After removal of 4 bases from V and 3 bases from J, the junction contained 7 bases not matched to a gene. The treatment denotes: some 20 received Ad26.COV2.S at low or high dose, single or two shots; several received placebo; per-sample allocation not given. Vaccine and placebo recipients were sampled on day 63 after the first injection. Sequenced here: peripheral blood, sampled in a trial of Ad26.COV2.S vaccine versus placebo. The chain carries TRBV9 and TRBJ1-5; TRBD1 aligns across 7 bases. The TCR comes from a person aged 18-65 years who received the Ad26.COV2.S COVID-19 vaccine or a placebo. CDR3 nucleotide sequence: TGTGCCAGCAGCACCGGGACAGTCCCCAATCAGCCCCAGCATTTT. This sequence encodes CASSTGTVPNQPQHF.